This T cell receptor beta chain was captured by sequencing in a study of long-term antiretroviral therapy in people with HIV. As for the study in general: The earliest samples predate the 2015 immediate-ART recommendation by about a decade.

This was the immunoSEQ v3.0 assay at survey level. The data were produced by immunoSEQ multiplex PCR, yet TCRdb's version contains in-frame clones alone and is incomplete. Here the sample spans 20,000 to 25,000 clones, almost 95% being singletons. This CDR3 comprises 16 residues. V gave up 4 bases and J gave up 7 bases, with 17 bases separating them. Per the germline V gene, CDR1 is SGHDN and CDR2 is FVKESK. Here the sequenced sample was unsorted PBMCs, taken 4.4 years after starting antiretroviral therapy. The V and J genes are TRBV14 and TRBJ1-6; D is ambiguous. The clonotype originates from a woman aged 50 to 65 with HIV. CDR3 in amino acids: CASSRPTVSGNSPLHF. CDR3 nucleotide sequence: TGTGCCAGCAGCCGCCCCACAGTATCGGGGAATTCACCCCTCCACTTT.